The 17 T cell receptor beta chains below all came from one sample that was sequenced in a study of CD8+ T cells in alopecia areata. Extracted from the samples, RNA was reverse transcribed into cDNA to serve as the sequencing template. Measured with immunoSEQ multiplex PCR; TCRdb has only the in-frame clones, and not every one. The sample carries 55,000 to 65,000 clones, roughly two fifths recorded once. The specimen was NKG2D-low CD8+ T cells sorted from blood. The receptor set was obtained from a human donor with alopecia areata.

This clone occurred once. The chain is built from TRBV25-1 and TRBJ2-3; D ambiguous. This CDR3 is 10 amino acids long. In germline, CDR1 is MGHDK, CDR2 SYGVNS. Trimming cost V 7 bases and J 6 bases, with 5 bases left between them. The CDR3 here is CASIGDTQYF. DNA for the CDR3: TGTGCCAGCATTGGTGATACGCAGTATTTT.

The V call is TRBV6-5, the J call TRBJ2-5; 10 bases fit TRBD1. The V gene's germline CDR1 is MNHEY and CDR2 SVGAGI. This CDR3 spans 15 amino acids. V trimming: 4 bases; J trimming: 10 bases; junction bases outside the gene matches: 12. For the CDR3, the DNA is TGTGCCAGCAGTTTTACGGGACAGGGGTTAAGTGGCCAGTACTTC. It encodes CASSFTGQGLSGQYF.

This clone showed up just a few times. The rearrangement uses TRBV28 and TRBJ1-5; perhaps TRBD1 as D (5 bases). Germline values: CDR1 MDHEN, CDR2 SYDVKM. The CDR3 covers 14 residues. V was clipped by 7 bases and J by 0 bases, with 10 bases between them. CDR3 amino acids: CASTLQASNQPQHF. CDR3 DNA sequence: TGTGCCAGCACCTTACAGGCTAGCAATCAGCCCCAGCATTTT.

This clone was seen more than once but under ten times. The chain recombines TRBV11-2 with TRBJ2-3; tentative D call: TRBD2 (5 bases). Trimming left V 2 bases short and J 0 bases short, with 9 bases between. The V gene's germline CDR1 is SGHAT and CDR2 FQNNGV. CDR3 length: 15 residues. The CDR3 nucleotides read TGTGCCAGCAGCTTATCGGAGGCAAGCACAGATACGCAGTATTTT. Its protein product is CASSLSEASTDTQYF.

This clone was seen a single time. J is TRBJ2-2 and V is TRBV30; TRBD1 agrees at 8 bases. V shed 4 bases, J shed 0 bases, and the junction held 4 bases outside the gene matches. Germline assignment: CDR1 GTSNPN and CDR2 SVGIG (reference sequence). The CDR3 covers 15 residues. As DNA, the CDR3 is TGTGCCTGGATCTGGACAGGGACGAACACCGGGGAGCTGTTTTTT. Translating it yields CAWIWTGTNTGELFF.

The count of this clone is one. This chain connects TRBV9 to TRBJ2-7; 8 bases are shared with TRBD1. Trimming removed 0 bases from V and 4 bases from J; junction bases left unmatched: 6. The CDR3 totals 15 residues. CDR1 is SGDLS and CDR2 is YYNGEE in the germline V gene. CDR3 in amino acids: CASSVEGTGGYEQYF. CDR3 bases: TGTGCCAGCAGCGTAGAGGGAACAGGGGGTTACGAGCAGTACTTC.

This clone was detected a few times. The rearrangement links TRBV7-9 to TRBJ2-5; TRBD2 agrees at 14 bases. This CDR3 spans 17 amino acids. The V gene end was trimmed by 4 bases and the J gene end by 5 bases; junction bases not matched to a gene: 9. Germline V gene sequence: CDR1 SEHNR, CDR2 FQNEAQ (reference sequence). The CDR3 protein is CASSSPTSGRALETQYF. The CDR3 DNA reads TGTGCCAGCAGCTCCCCGACTAGCGGGAGGGCCTTGGAGACCCAGTACTTC.

The rearrangement links TRBV4-1 to TRBJ2-7; D ambiguous. This CDR3 region has 12 residues. The germline V and J ends were trimmed by 0 bases and 4 bases, with 4 bases remaining between them. Germline V gene sequence: CDR1 MGHRA, CDR2 YSYEKL. The CDR3 DNA is TGCGCCAGCAGCCAAGAGCGGTACGAGCAGTACTTC. Translating it yields CASSQERYEQYF.

V and J are TRBV29-1 and TRBJ2-7, with 8 bases that match TRBD1. The CDR3 has 13 residues. Germline V CDR1 and CDR2: SQVTM, ANQGSEA. With 0 bases clipped from V and 3 bases from J, the junction kept 1 base outside the gene matches. The CDR3 sequence is CSVEDDRGYEQYF. Written as DNA, the CDR3 is TGCAGCGTTGAAGATGACAGGGGCTACGAGCAGTACTTC.

The gene calls are TRBV4-3 and TRBJ2-2, with D uncertain. This CDR3 has 14 amino acids. The V and J ends lost 4 bases and 4 bases respectively, with 10 bases between them. The germline CDR1 and CDR2 sequences are LGHNA and YSLEER. The CDR3 DNA follows: TGCGCCAGCAGCCCAGCCGGTGGCACCGGGGAGCTGTTTTTT. It translates to CASSPAGGTGELFF.

The gene calls are TRBV25-1 and TRBJ2-1; D not certain. Trimming pared 5 bases from V and 8 bases from J, leaving 4 bases between. Per the germline V gene, CDR1 is MGHDK and CDR2 is SYGVNS. The CDR3 runs 10 residues. The CDR3 nucleotides read TGTGCCAGCAGTCTTTATGAGCAGTTCTTC. This codes for CASSLYEQFF.

This chain uses TRBV30 with TRBJ1-1; the D is unclear. Germline loops: CDR1 GTSNPN, CDR2 SVGIG (reference sequence). The CDR3 has 12 residues. V dropped 4 bases and J dropped 0 bases, with 6 bases sitting between them. CDR3 nucleotides: TGTGCCTGGACTCAAGTGAACACTGAAGCTTTCTTT. Residues: CAWTQVNTEAFF.

This clone was found a few times. The CDR3 sequence is CASSSGTRGNNEQFF. CDR3 DNA sequence: TGTGCCAGTAGTAGCGGGACTAGAGGAAACAATGAGCAGTTCTTC. This sequence joins TRBV19 and TRBJ2-1, with 8 nucleotides matching TRBD2. Losses at the gene ends were 4 bases for V and 5 bases for J; bases not matched to a gene: 7. Germline CDR1 is LNHDA and CDR2 is SQIVND (reference sequence). There are 15 residues in the CDR3.

This sequence joins TRBV7-9 and TRBJ1-6; 7 bases fit TRBD1. Germline V gives CDR1 SEHNR, CDR2 FQNEAQ (reference sequence). This CDR3 has 13 residues. V shed 3 bases, J shed 10 bases, and the junction held 3 bases outside the gene matches. CDR3 coding DNA: TGTGCCAGCAGCTTCGGACAGGAATCACCCCTCCACTTT. The encoded protein is CASSFGQESPLHF.

This sequence joins TRBV27 and TRBJ2-7; weak D call: TRBD2 (6 bases). Germline-derived CDR1 and CDR2 are MNHEY and SMNVEV (reference sequence). CDR3 length: 13 amino acids. The V end was cut by 3 bases, the J end by 2 bases, with 8 bases between. The CDR3 here is CASSFGEAYEQYF. CDR3 bases: TGTGCCAGCAGTTTCGGGGAGGCCTACGAGCAGTACTTC.

Regarding this clone: The sample holds other DNA sequences that translate to the same CDR3. The rearrangement links TRBV19 to TRBJ2-1; D not certain. With 3 bases removed from V and 4 bases from J, the gap between germline ends came to 4 bases. This CDR3 is 12 amino acids long. The V gene's germline CDR1 is LNHDA and CDR2 SQIVND (reference sequence). Here the CDR3 reads CASSMGYNEQFF. The CDR3 nucleotides read TGTGCCAGTAGTATGGGGTACAATGAGCAGTTCTTC.

The chain joins TRBV15 to TRBJ1-3, with D unclear. The CDR3 is 17 amino acids. CDR1 LNHNV and CDR2 YYDKDF come from the germline V gene (reference sequence). The V gene lost 3 bases and the J gene lost 0 bases, with 15 bases spanning the gap. Written as DNA, the CDR3 is TGTGCCACCAGCAGCACGACCAGGAGGAGCTCTGGAAACACCATATATTTT. Translation gives CATSSTTRRSSGNTIYF.